Reported below is one T cell receptor beta chain. Its antigen is currently unknown. Germline V lookup: CDR1 SGDLS, CDR2 YYNGEE. Trimming at V came to 0 bases and at J to 9 bases, leaving 6 bases not matched to a gene. The CDR3 has 15 residues. This sample is part of a study of T cells after yellow fever vaccination. Study results and limitations: The booster response re-showed most primary clones: approximately 95% CD4, over 80% CD8.

A universal primer site and UMIs were added as TCR cDNA was made by 5'RACE template switching. TCRdb reprocessed the 5' RACE reads with MiXCR, giving one entry per CDR3 protein. The sample shows 200,000 to 300,000 distinct CDR3 sequences, 13% of them seen only once. The chain carries TRBV9 and TRBJ2-1; 10 bases map to TRBD2. This receptor was obtained from a man aged 25 to 40 who received the YFV17D yellow fever vaccine. The starting material was CD4+ T cells sorted from PBMCs, obtained 45 days after the yellow fever booster vaccination. The CDR3 region has the DNA TGTGCCAGCAGCGTAGATGCCGGGACTAGCGTTGAGCAGTTCTTC. Translated, it gives CASSVDAGTSVEQFF.